This T cell receptor (beta chain) was sequenced for a study of blood T cell repertoires in COVID-19. Overall study context: Both acute and convalescent COVID-19 samples were obtained from the United States, Italy and Spain.

The CDR3 extends over 16 amino acids. Per germline, CDR1 GTSNPN and CDR2 SVGIG (reference sequence). With 0 bases clipped from V and 5 bases from J, the junction kept 7 bases outside the gene matches. Generated by immunoSEQ multiplex PCR, the TCRdb table keeps only in-frame clones and is missing some. This table holds about 310,000 clones, around 86% found once. The source material was peripheral blood. The chain has TRBV30 and TRBJ1-5; 10 bases map to TRBD1. The sequence was collected from a man over 45 with active or convalescent COVID-19. Here the CDR3 DNA reads TGTGCCTGGAGTGTACAGGGACAGGGGATGGATCAGCCCCAGCATTTT. This encodes CAWSVQGQGMDQPQHF. Full variable domain (missing parts from reference TRBV30 and TRBJ1-5): SQTIHQWPATLVQPVGSPLSLECTVEGTSNPNLYWYRQAAGRGLQLLFYSVGIGQISSEVPQNLSASRPQDRQFILSSKKLLLSDSGFYLCAWSVQGQGMDQPQHFGDGTRLSIL.